This entry features one TCR beta chain sequence. TCRdb's table, derived via immunoSEQ multiplex PCR, lists solely in-frame clones and lacks some. This sample has about 330,000 clones, with 65% to 85% found just once. Germline CDR1 MNHEY, CDR2 SVGAGI. The CDR3 length is 12 residues. V shed 4 bases and J shed 4 bases, with 7 bases lying between them. This record belongs to a study of blood T cell repertoires in COVID-19. This sequence originates from a woman aged 50 to 65 with acute or convalescent COVID-19. The sequenced sample consisted of peripheral blood. The chain links TRBV6-5 to TRBJ1-2, with unresolved D. The CDR3 coding sequence is TGTGCCAGCAGTTTCACGGGCTATGGCTACACCTTC. Protein product: CASSFTGYGYTF.